Listed below are T cell receptor beta chains from one sample, sequenced in a study of blood T cell repertoires in COVID-19. Libraries were prepared by immunoSEQ multiplex PCR; TCRdb keeps only in-frame clonotypes and omits some of them. The table lists more than 110,000 clones, roughly 85% of them singletons, with around 2.9% in the top ten. Sequencing was performed on peripheral blood. These receptors were collected from a man aged 50-59 years with acute or convalescent COVID-19. CDR3s include the opening cysteine and the closing phenylalanine or tryptophan. Only some rows state a clone size, as once, few, many or a class for expanded clones.

size	V	J	CDR3
.	TRBV28	TRBJ2-6	CASSLSSGLTGGANVLTF
.	TRBV29-1	TRBJ1-1	CSADRGWNTEAFF
.	TRBV7-2	TRBJ2-7	CASSYQGLAGSNYEQYF
.	TRBV5-1	TRBJ2-7	CASSFQGAEFSYEQYF
.	TRBV19	TRBJ2-1	CASSIAFLNEQFF
.	TRBV5-1	TRBJ1-1	CTSSQGGTEAFF
.	TRBV11-2	TRBJ1-1	CASTPAGRTEAFF
few	TRBV30	TRBJ1-2	CAWSPGIMYGYTF
.	TRBV19	TRBJ1-6	CASSIGGSSPLHF
.	TRBV13	TRBJ1-2	CASSAPGRGSYGYTF
.	TRBV3-1/TRBV3-2	TRBJ1-3	CASSQVGGLFGNTIYF
once	TRBV19	TRBJ2-2	CASSMIRGGPTLTGELFF
.	TRBV5-1	TRBJ2-1	CASSLSGTGDNEQFF
.	TRBV6-5	TRBJ1-1	CASSYSTGRNTEAFF
.	TRBV5-1	TRBJ2-2	CASRGAPNTGELFF
.	TRBV5-5	TRBJ2-7	CASSTVATVSYEQYF
.	TRBV28	TRBJ2-3	CASSLARGLVDTQYF
.	TRBV6-5	TRBJ1-5	CASSYEGVNQPQHF
few	TRBV7-2	TRBJ1-1	CASSLAGGNTEAFF
.	TRBV6-4	TRBJ2-1	CASSPGLPYNEQFF
.	TRBV2	TRBJ2-7	CASTYTSGQGTYEQYF
.	TRBV5-1	TRBJ2-3	CASSPTGDSQIVDTQYF
.	TRBV2	TRBJ1-6	CASMVAPGNSPLHF
.	TRBV15	TRBJ1-2	CATSRATGSYGYTF
.	TRBV24-1	TRBJ2-5	CATSDKGTGQETQYF
.	TRBV19	TRBJ2-1	CASAGQGLNEQFF
once	TRBV13	TRBJ1-4	CASTKVGRTNEKLFF
few	TRBV6-5	TRBJ2-2	CASSYLGGGTGELFF
few	TRBV12-3/TRBV12-4	TRBJ2-5	CASSGRDEETQYF
.	TRBV7-2	TRBJ2-3	CASSLGLAGADTQYF
.	TRBV6-1	TRBJ2-7	CASSERDRGLKQYF
.	TRBV28	TRBJ1-3	CASSSPQDSGNTIYF
few	TRBV10-3	TRBJ2-3	CATQFYLEKTDTQYF
few	TRBV6-5	TRBJ1-4	CASSYAHLATNEKLFF
.	TRBV5-1	TRBJ1-5	CASSLVPSGKVSNQPQHF
.	TRBV4-1	TRBJ2-4	CASSRTGQNLAKNIQYF
once	TRBV6-5	TRBJ1-1	CASSTSDRGSEAFF
.	TRBV5-1	TRBJ2-2	CASSLDRAGDEGLFF
.	TRBV6-5	TRBJ2-7	CASTPGQGSHEQYF
.	TRBV29-1	TRBJ1-2	CSVVGTGDGYTF
.	TRBV11-2	TRBJ1-2	CASSEGHNYGYTF
.	TRBV15	TRBJ2-7	CATSGGNEQYF
.	TRBV9	TRBJ2-1	CASSVGPAGVKTEQFF
.	TRBV30	TRBJ2-1	CASSGLALNEQFF
few	TRBV6-5	TRBJ2-7	CASSYSAEATYEQYF
once	TRBV19	TRBJ1-3	CASSIWDRGPGNTIYF
.	TRBV20-1	TRBJ2-3	CSASSPGLVADTQYF
.	TRBV2	TRBJ2-2	CASRDRANTGELFF
once	TRBV7-3	TRBJ2-3	CASSLSLTDTQYF
.	TRBV6-5	TRBJ2-5	CASSPAGIETQYF
.	TRBV27	TRBJ2-5	CASSLSLRGALETQYF
.	TRBV18	TRBJ2-3	CASSPGGGAPDTQYF
.	TRBV2	TRBJ2-1	CASSEVAGDEQFF
.	TRBV6-5	TRBJ1-6	CASSYSAYNSPLHF
.	TRBV5-6	TRBJ1-5	CASSWGARDTYSNQPQHF
.	TRBV7-4	TRBJ1-4	CASSSRDRGGEKLFF
.	TRBV12-5	TRBJ1-1	CASGLGQGRAFF
.	TRBV4-2	TRBJ2-3	CASSQGLADTDTQYF